This entry lists 4 T cell receptor beta chains sequenced from one sample in a study of blood T cells in healthy people across ages. Combining a sample-barcoded 5' primer with a J-beta primer mix, a second PCR ran for roughly 7 to 12 cycles. TCRdb itself ran the 5' RACE reads through MiXCR, one entry per CDR3 protein. The table includes fewer than 950,000 distinct CDR3 sequences, 40% to 65% detected once. The sample consisted of blood. These receptors all stem from a man at least 80 years old in good health.

As DNA, the CDR3 is TGCGCCAGCAGCTCCCGGGACACTAGCGGGAGCGATGAGCAGTTCTTC. It codes for CASSSRDTSGSDEQFF. The V gene is TRBV5-1, the J gene TRBJ2-1; 11 nucleotides line up with TRBD2. The CDR3 has 16 residues. V was clipped by 3 bases and J by 8 bases; unmatched bases: 10. The germline V gene encodes CDR1 SGHRS and CDR2 YFSETQ.

The genes are TRBV20-1 and TRBJ1-6; tentative D call: TRBD1 (5 bases). This CDR3 spans 13 amino acids. Germline V gene data show CDR1 as DFQATT and CDR2 as SNEGSKA (reference sequence). V lost 3 bases to trimming and J lost 5 bases, with 8 bases between them. Here the CDR3 reads CSARWDDNSPLHF. The CDR3 DNA reads TGCAGTGCTAGGTGGGACGATAATTCACCCCTCCACTTT.

This clonotype turned up a few times. J is TRBJ2-5 and V is TRBV12-3 or TRBV12-4, with D possibly TRBD1 on 7 matching bases. Trimming removed 3 bases at V and 5 bases at J, with 16 bases between. The CDR3 is 15 amino acids. CDR3: CASSLGTATSETQYF. The DNA of the CDR3 is TGTGCCAGCAGTTTGGGGACAGCGACTAGTGAGACCCAGTACTTC.

This chain joins TRBV3-1 and TRBJ1-2; D possibly corresponds to TRBD1 (5 bases). Germline-derived CDR1 and CDR2 are LGHDT and YNNKEL (reference sequence). The length of the CDR3 is 15 residues. V lost 0 bases and J 4 bases, leaving 12 bases between the germline ends. In DNA form, the CDR3 reads TGTGCCAGCAGCCAAGAAAGGACATCCGGCTATGGCTACACCTTC. Its translation: CASSQERTSGYGYTF. The whole variable domain, filled in from reference TRBV3-1 and TRBJ1-2, reads DTAVSQTPKYLVTQMGNDKSIKCEQNLGHDTMYWYKQDSKKFLKIMFSYNNKELIINETVPNRFSPKSPDKAHLNLHINSLELGDSAVYFCASSQERTSGYGYTFGSGTRLTVV.